This T cell receptor beta chain was observed in a study of beta chain features in type 1 diabetes. Study observations and caveats: PCR might favor shorter templates, but any such skew would affect patients and controls equally.

All of the isolated RNA was reverse transcribed, so expressed TCRB transcripts were sequenced. Profiled with immunoSEQ multiplex PCR; TCRdb holds only in-frame clones, not every one. The repertoire includes hundreds of thousands of clones, 15% to 20% of them detected once, and 0.02% to 0.03% sits in the top ten. Isolation of CD4+ naive, central memory, regulatory and stem cell-like memory cells was achieved by sorting via CD45RO/CCR7/CD25/CD127/CD95/CD27. On this clone: Its antigen is not identified.

Germline loops: CDR1 MNHEY, CDR2 SMNVEV (reference sequence). Deletions cut 3 bases from V and 1 base from J, with 6 bases between. This CDR3 has 13 amino acids. Sequencing used naive CD4+ T cells from blood. The chain couples TRBV27 to TRBJ1-1; D uncertain. The source is a woman younger than 35 in good health. For the CDR3, the DNA is TGTGCCAGCAGTTTGTTGGAGAACACTGAAGCTTTCTTT. Translation gives CASSLLENTEAFF.